The rows below give T cell receptor beta chains drawn from one sample of a study of T cells in localized non-small cell lung cancer. Profiled with immunoSEQ multiplex PCR; TCRdb holds only in-frame clones, not every one. Found here are 26,000 or so clones, approximately 88% of them singletons; the top ten hold 6.8%. The material was peripheral blood, obtained before any cancer treatment. These receptors were obtained from a male donor at least 60 years old with stage I lung adenocarcinoma. CDR3s include the opening cysteine and the closing phenylalanine or tryptophan. The order of the fields is CDR3 protein, CDR3 DNA, D gene, clone size, V gene, J gene. D genes are given only for firm matches. Expanded clones are given a class, and other clones once, few, many or no size at all.

CASSQGGQETQYF,TGTGCCAGCAGTCAGGGAGGTCAAGAGACCCAGTACTTC,.,.,TRBV6-6,TRBJ2-5
CASSIPQGSAEAFF,TGTGCCAGTAGTATCCCACAGGGGAGCGCTGAAGCTTTCTTT,TRBD1,.,TRBV19,TRBJ1-1
CASSQDKAGEIYKNTEAFF,TGCGCCAGCAGCCAAGATAAGGCAGGGGAAATATATAAGAACACTGAAGCTTTCTTT,.,.,TRBV4-1,TRBJ1-1
CASSLASTGELFF,TGTGCCAGCAGCTTAGCCTCAACCGGGGAGCTGTTTTTT,.,.,TRBV11-3,TRBJ2-2
CASSQGLAGNEELFF,TGTGCCAGCAGCCAGGGACTAGCGGGGAATGAGGAGCTGTTTTTT,TRBD2,few,TRBV4-2,TRBJ2-2
CASRDSEGTGLREQYF,TGCGCCAGCAGGGATTCCGAAGGGACAGGTCTTCGCGAGCAGTACTTC,TRBD1,.,TRBV5-1,TRBJ2-7
CAWGKGVNTEAFF,TGTGCCTGGGGTAAAGGAGTCAACACTGAAGCTTTCTTT,.,few,TRBV30,TRBJ1-1
CASGREQLNSPLHF,TGTGCCAGCGGCCGGGAGCAACTCAATTCACCCCTCCACTTT,.,.,TRBV6-1,TRBJ1-6
CASSLASDTSAFF,TGTGCCAGCAGCTTGGCATCGGATACGTCAGCTTTCTTT,.,.,TRBV5-5,TRBJ1-1
CAAGLAGGDEQFF,TGTGCCGCCGGGCTAGCGGGGGGTGATGAGCAGTTCTTC,TRBD2,.,TRBV5-4,TRBJ2-1
CASSENTGTSGNTKETQYF,TGTGCCAGCAGCGAGAACACCGGGACTAGCGGGAACACGAAAGAGACCCAGTACTTC,TRBD2,.,TRBV7-9,TRBJ2-5
CAWSVGLAGADTQYF,TGTGCCTGGAGTGTAGGGCTAGCGGGGGCAGATACGCAGTATTTT,TRBD2,.,TRBV30,TRBJ2-3
CASSLAVTGGREQFF,TGCGCCAGCAGCTTGGCGGTGACAGGGGGACGCGAGCAGTTCTTC,TRBD1,once,TRBV5-1,TRBJ2-1
CASSSGQGVSYEQYF,TGTGCCAGCAGTAGCGGACAGGGGGTCTCCTACGAGCAGTACTTC,TRBD1,.,TRBV28,TRBJ2-7
CASSPTTGTGSYEQYF,TGTGCCAGCTCACCAACCACCGGGACAGGTTCCTACGAGCAGTACTTC,TRBD1,.,TRBV18,TRBJ2-7
CASSGTGRLNEKLFF,TGTGCCAGCAGTGGTACAGGGCGCCTGAATGAAAAACTGTTTTTT,.,once,TRBV6-5,TRBJ1-4
CASSPGREPGGYEQYF,TGTGCCAGCAGCCCTGGAAGGGAACCAGGGGGCTACGAGCAGTACTTC,TRBD1,.,TRBV9,TRBJ2-7
CASSLQGATGELFF,TGCGCCAGCAGCTTGCAGGGGGCTACCGGGGAGCTGTTTTTT,TRBD1,.,TRBV5-1,TRBJ2-2
CAWSGPGQGFYEQYF,TGTGCCTGGAGTGGCCCGGGACAGGGGTTCTACGAGCAGTACTTC,TRBD1,.,TRBV30,TRBJ2-7
CASSPPGGGGGNTQYF,TGTGCCAGCTCACCACCCGGCGGGGGCGGGGGTAATACGCAGTATTTT,.,.,TRBV18,TRBJ2-3